This T cell receptor beta chain emerged from a study of monozygotic twins with inflammatory bowel disease. UMIs bearing a 6-nucleotide sample barcode were added through template switching. TCRalpha and TCRbeta cDNA underwent two nested PCRs of about 17 and 10 cycles. From its re-call of the 5' RACE reads, TCRdb lists each CDR3 protein once, without DNA. The sample totals under 150,000 distinct CDR3 sequences. Germline V gene lookup returns CDR1 SGHKS and CDR2 YYEKEE (reference sequence). CDR3 length equals 14 residues. Blood, 2 to 2.5 ml, was drawn per donor. The receptor comes from a human donor with ulcerative colitis or Crohn's disease, or a healthy co-twin of an affected twin (not recorded which). The V gene is TRBV5-5, the J gene TRBJ1-2; no DNA is available, so the TRBD1 call from TCRdb remains unchecked. Sequences were obtained from blood. CDR3 in amino acids: CASSLAGTAYGYTF.